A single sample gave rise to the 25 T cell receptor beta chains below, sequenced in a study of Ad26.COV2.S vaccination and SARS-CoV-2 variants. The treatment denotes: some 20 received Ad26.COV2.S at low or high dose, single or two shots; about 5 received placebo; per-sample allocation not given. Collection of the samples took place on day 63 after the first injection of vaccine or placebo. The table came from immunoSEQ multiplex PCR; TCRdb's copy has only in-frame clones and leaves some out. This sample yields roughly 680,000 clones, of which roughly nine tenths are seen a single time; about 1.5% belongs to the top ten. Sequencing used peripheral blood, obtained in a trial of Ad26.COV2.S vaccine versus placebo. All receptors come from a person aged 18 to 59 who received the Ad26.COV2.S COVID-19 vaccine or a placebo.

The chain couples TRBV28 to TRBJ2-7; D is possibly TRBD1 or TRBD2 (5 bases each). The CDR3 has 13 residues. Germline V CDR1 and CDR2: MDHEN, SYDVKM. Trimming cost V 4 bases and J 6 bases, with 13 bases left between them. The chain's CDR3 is CASSSSRAGEQYF. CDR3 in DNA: TGTGCCAGCAGTTCATCCAGGGCGGGCGAGCAGTACTTC.

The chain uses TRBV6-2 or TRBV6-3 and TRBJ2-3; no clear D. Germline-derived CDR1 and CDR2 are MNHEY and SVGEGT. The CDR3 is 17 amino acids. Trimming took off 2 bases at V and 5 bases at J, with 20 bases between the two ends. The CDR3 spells CASSYTDGPSLGDTQYF. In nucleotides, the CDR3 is TGTGCCAGCAGTTACACCGATGGACCGAGTCTAGGAGATACGCAGTATTTT.

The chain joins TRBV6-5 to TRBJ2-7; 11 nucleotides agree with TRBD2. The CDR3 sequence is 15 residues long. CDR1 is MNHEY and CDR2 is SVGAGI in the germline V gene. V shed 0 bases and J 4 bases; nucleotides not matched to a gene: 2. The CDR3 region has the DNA TGTGCCAGCAGTTACTCGACTAGCGGGACTTACGAGCAGTACTTC. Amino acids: CASSYSTSGTYEQYF.

Here the CDR3 DNA reads TGCAGTGCCTATTCCTACGAGCAGTACTTC. This translates into CSAYSYEQYF. The chain is built from TRBV20-1 and TRBJ2-7; D gene unclear. Trimming took 6 bases from V and 1 from J, leaving 4 bases between them. CDR1 is DFQATT, CDR2 SNEGSKA, per germline (reference sequence). The CDR3 totals 10 residues.

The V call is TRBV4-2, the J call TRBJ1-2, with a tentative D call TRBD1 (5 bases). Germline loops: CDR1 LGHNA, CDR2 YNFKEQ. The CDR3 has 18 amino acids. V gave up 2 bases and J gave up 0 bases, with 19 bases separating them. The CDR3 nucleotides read TGTGCCAGCAGCCAAAGCCTACCTGGGGGACCCGCTAACTATGGCTACACCTTC. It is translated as CASSQSLPGGPANYGYTF.

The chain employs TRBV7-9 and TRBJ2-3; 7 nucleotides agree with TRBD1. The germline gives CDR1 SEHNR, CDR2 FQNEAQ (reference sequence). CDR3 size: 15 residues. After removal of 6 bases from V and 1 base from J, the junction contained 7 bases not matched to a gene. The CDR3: CASSTLGGRTDTQYF. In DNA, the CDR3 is TGTGCCAGCAGTACCCTAGGGGGCCGCACAGATACGCAGTATTTT.

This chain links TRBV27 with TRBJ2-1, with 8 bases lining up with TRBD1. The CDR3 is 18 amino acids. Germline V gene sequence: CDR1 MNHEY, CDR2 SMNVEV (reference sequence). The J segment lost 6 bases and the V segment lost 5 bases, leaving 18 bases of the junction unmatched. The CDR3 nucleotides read TGTGCCAGCAGTCCCCTTCCTTCCGGGACAGGTTACGGCAATGAGCAGTTCTTC. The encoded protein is CASSPLPSGTGYGNEQFF.

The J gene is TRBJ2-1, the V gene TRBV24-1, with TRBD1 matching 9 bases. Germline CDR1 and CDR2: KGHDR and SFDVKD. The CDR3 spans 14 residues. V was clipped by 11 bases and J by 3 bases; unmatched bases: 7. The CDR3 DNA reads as TGTGCCAGGGGGACAGGGATTAACTACAATGAGCAGTTCTTC. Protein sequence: CARGTGINYNEQFF.

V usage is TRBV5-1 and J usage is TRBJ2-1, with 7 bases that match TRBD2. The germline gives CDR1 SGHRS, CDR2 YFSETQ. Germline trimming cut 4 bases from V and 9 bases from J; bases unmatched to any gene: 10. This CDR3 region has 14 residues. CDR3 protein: CASSPTSWVGEQFF. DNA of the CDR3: TGCGCCAGCAGCCCGACTAGCTGGGTGGGTGAGCAGTTCTTC.

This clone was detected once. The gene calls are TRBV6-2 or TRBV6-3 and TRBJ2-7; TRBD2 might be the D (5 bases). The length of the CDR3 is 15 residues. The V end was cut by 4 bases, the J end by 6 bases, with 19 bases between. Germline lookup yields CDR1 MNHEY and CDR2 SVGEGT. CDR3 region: CASSFSGTSVGEQYF. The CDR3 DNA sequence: TGTGCCAGCAGTTTCTCGGGAACTTCAGTGGGCGAGCAGTACTTC.

The CDR3 DNA reads TGCGCCAGCAGCCAAGCAGGACAGGGGGTACACACCGGGGAGCTGTTTTTT. Translated, it gives CASSQAGQGVHTGELFF. The chain joins TRBV4-3 to TRBJ2-2; 10 bases are shared with TRBD1. J lost 3 bases, V lost 1 base, and 5 bases had no gene match. Germline V lookup: CDR1 LGHNA, CDR2 YSLEER. This CDR3 region has 17 residues.

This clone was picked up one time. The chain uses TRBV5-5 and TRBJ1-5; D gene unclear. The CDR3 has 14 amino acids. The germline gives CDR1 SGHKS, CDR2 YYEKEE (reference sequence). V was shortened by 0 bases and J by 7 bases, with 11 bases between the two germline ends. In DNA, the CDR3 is TGTGCCAGCAGCTTGGGAGCGGGTGGGCAGCCCCAGCATTTT. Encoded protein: CASSLGAGGQPQHF.

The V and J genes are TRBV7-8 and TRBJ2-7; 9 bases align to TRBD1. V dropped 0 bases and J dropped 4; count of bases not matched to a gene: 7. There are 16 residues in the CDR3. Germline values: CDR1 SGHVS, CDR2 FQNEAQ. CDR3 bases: TGTGCCAGCAGCTTAGCGCCGGGACAGGGTAGATACGAGCAGTACTTC. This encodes CASSLAPGQGRYEQYF.

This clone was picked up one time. The CDR3 loop is CAWSPGTTNEKLFF. For the CDR3, the DNA is TGTGCCTGGAGTCCCGGAACAACTAATGAAAAACTGTTTTTT. V is TRBV30 and J is TRBJ1-4, with D hard to call. This CDR3 is 14 amino acids long. The germline CDR1 and CDR2 sequences are GTSNPN and SVGIG (reference sequence). V lost 2 bases and J lost 0, with 7 bases in between.

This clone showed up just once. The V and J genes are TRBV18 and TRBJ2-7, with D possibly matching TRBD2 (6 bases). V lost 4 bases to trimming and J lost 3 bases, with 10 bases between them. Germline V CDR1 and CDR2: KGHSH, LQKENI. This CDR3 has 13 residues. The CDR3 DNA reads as TGTGCCAGCTCACGCGGGACCAACTACGAGCAGTACTTC. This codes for CASSRGTNYEQYF. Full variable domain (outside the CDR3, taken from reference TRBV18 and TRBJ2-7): NAGVMQNPRHLVRRRGQEARLRCSPMKGHSHVYWYRQLPEEGLKFMVYLQKENIIDESGMPKERFSAEFPKEGPSILRIQQVVRGDSAAYFCASSRGTNYEQYFGPGTRLTVT.

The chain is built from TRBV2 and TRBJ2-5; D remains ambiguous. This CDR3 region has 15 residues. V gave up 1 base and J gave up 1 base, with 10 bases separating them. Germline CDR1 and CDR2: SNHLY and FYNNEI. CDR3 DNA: TGTGCCAGCAGTGAAGGTCAGCTGGTCCAAGAGACCCAGTACTTC. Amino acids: CASSEGQLVQETQYF.

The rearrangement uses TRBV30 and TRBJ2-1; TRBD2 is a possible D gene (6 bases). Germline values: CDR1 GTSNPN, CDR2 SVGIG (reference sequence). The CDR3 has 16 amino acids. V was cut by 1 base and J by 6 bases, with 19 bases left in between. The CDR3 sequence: CAWSAISGSSRNEQFF. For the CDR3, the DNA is TGTGCCTGGAGTGCAATAAGCGGGTCGTCTCGCAATGAGCAGTTCTTC.

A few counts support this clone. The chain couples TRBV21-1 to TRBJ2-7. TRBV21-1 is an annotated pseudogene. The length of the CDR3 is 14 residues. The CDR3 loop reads CASSKELGPYEQYF. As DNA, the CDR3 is TGTGCCAGCAGCAAGGAATTAGGGCCTTACGAGCAGTACTTC.

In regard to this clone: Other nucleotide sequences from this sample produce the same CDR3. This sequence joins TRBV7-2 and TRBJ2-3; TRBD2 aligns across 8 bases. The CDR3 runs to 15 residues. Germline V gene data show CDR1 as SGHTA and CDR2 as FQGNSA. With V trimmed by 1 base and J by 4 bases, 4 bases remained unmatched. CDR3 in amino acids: CASSLVAGGSDTQYF. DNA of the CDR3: TGTGCCAGCAGCTTAGTTGCGGGGGGATCAGATACGCAGTATTTT. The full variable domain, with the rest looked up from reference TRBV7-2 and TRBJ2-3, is GAGVSQSPSNKVTEKGKDVELRCDPISGHTALYWYRQSLGQGLEFLIYFQGNSAPDKSGLPSDRFSAERTGGSVSTLTIQRTQQEDSAVYLCASSLVAGGSDTQYFGPGTRLTVL.

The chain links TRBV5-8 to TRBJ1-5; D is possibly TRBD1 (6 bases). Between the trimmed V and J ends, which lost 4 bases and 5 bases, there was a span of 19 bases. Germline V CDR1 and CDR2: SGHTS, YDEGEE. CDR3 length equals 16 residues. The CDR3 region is CASSASLTGADQPQHF. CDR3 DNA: TGTGCCAGCAGCGCATCACTGACGGGGGCGGATCAGCCCCAGCATTTT.

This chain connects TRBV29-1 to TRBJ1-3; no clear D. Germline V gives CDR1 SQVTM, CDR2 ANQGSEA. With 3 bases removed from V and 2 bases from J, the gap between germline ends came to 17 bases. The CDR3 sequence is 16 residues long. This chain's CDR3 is CSVDHRQTATGNTIYF. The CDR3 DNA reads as TGCAGCGTTGATCATCGGCAGACCGCCACTGGAAACACCATATATTTT.

CDR3 region: CASSTKTGSDSYEQYF. Here the CDR3 DNA reads TGTGCCAGCAGTACAAAAACAGGGAGCGACTCCTACGAGCAGTACTTC. The chain recombines TRBV27 with TRBJ2-7; possibly TRBD1 for D (6 bases). Germline V gene lookup returns CDR1 MNHEY and CDR2 SMNVEV (reference sequence). The V end lost 5 bases, the J end lost 0 bases, and 17 bases lay between the germline ends. The CDR3 is 16 amino acids.

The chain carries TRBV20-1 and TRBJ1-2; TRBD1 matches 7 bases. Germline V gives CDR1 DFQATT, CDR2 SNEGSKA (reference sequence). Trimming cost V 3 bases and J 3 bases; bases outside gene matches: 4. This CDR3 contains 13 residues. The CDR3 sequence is CSASGTAYYGYTF. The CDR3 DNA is TGCAGTGCTAGTGGGACAGCTTACTATGGCTACACCTTC.

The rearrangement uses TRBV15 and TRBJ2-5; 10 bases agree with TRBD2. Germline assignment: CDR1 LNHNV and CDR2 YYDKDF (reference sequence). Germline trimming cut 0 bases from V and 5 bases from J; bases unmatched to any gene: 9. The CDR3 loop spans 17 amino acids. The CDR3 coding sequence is TGTGCCACCAGCAGAGATTTAGCGGGACTAGCGTTGGAGACCCAGTACTTC. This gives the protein CATSRDLAGLALETQYF.

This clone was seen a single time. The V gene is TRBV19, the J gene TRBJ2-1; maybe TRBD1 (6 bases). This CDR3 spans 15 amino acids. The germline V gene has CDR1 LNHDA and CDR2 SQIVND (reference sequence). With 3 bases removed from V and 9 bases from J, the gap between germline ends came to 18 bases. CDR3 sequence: CASSIPGQEPIEQFF. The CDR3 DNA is TGTGCCAGTAGTATTCCGGGACAAGAGCCAATTGAGCAGTTCTTC.